A selection of T cell receptor beta chains follows, all from one sample in a study of beta chain features in type 1 diabetes. The data were produced by immunoSEQ multiplex PCR, yet TCRdb's version contains in-frame clones alone and is incomplete. Of about 150,000 clones listed, 7.8% were seen once; the top ten hold approximately 0.85%. Sequenced material: central memory CD4+ T cells from blood. All receptors derive from a woman between 40 and 50 years old with type 1 diabetes. Each CDR3 is given with its conserved first and last residue. Each record gives: J gene, V gene, CDR3 protein.

J: TRBJ1-1; V: TRBV30; CDR3: CAWSPDGTEAFF
J: TRBJ2-7; V: TRBV9; CDR3: CASSGLAGGVQYF
J: TRBJ1-1; V: TRBV10-3; CDR3: CAIQDRGESAEAFF
J: TRBJ1-5; V: TRBV5-4; CDR3: CASSLGATGGGGNQPQHF
J: TRBJ2-1; V: TRBV27; CDR3: CASSLSGTSGGNEQFF
J: TRBJ2-7; V: TRBV9; CDR3: CASSVQGNTYEQYF
J: TRBJ2-7; V: TRBV10-3; CDR3: CAIRNSGRQYEQYF
J: TRBJ2-7; V: TRBV29-1; CDR3: CSVRDTRGEQYF
J: TRBJ1-2; V: TRBV29-1; CDR3: CSVEGQNFGYTF
J: TRBJ2-2; V: TRBV29-1; CDR3: CSAGQVATGELFF
J: TRBJ1-2; V: TRBV29-1; CDR3: CSVEAQGRSYGYTF
J: TRBJ1-2; V: TRBV7-9; CDR3: CAVRDREVYGYTF
J: TRBJ1-2; V: TRBV5-1; CDR3: CASSLQEGLDYTF
J: TRBJ1-4; V: TRBV2; CDR3: CASCGPWEKLFF
J: TRBJ2-3; V: TRBV15; CDR3: CATSRDRLAAAADTQYF
J: TRBJ2-7; V: TRBV20-1; CDR3: CSAEKRYEQYF
J: TRBJ1-2; V: TRBV11-2; CDR3: CASRSRRSSADGYTF
J: TRBJ2-7; V: TRBV6-6; CDR3: CASRPPGQSYEQYF
J: TRBJ2-1; V: TRBV30; CDR3: CAWSPGEQYNEQFF
J: TRBJ2-5; V: TRBV6-1; CDR3: CASSSGGFSEETQYF
J: TRBJ2-2; V: TRBV4-2; CDR3: CASSQDGPYTVSGELFF
J: TRBJ2-5; V: TRBV30; CDR3: CAWSVQREATQYF
J: TRBJ2-7; V: TRBV11-1; CDR3: CASSLGQGSPYEQYF
J: TRBJ1-1; V: TRBV6-6; CDR3: CASSPIGATEAFF
J: TRBJ1-4; V: TRBV4-3; CDR3: CASSQGGGKNEKLFF
J: TRBJ1-5; V: TRBV2; CDR3: CASSYTGGEQPQHF
J: TRBJ1-5; V: TRBV7-2; CDR3: CASSLQGDQPQHF
J: TRBJ2-1; V: TRBV30; CDR3: CAWKASNEQFF
J: TRBJ2-1; V: TRBV2; CDR3: CASSPGGRAFF
J: TRBJ1-2; V: TRBV11-1; CDR3: CASSLSRGANYGYTF
J: TRBJ1-4; V: TRBV2; CDR3: CASSENRGGNEKLFF
J: TRBJ1-4; V: TRBV7-2; CDR3: CASSSGQGAEKLFF
J: TRBJ1-3; V: TRBV5-1; CDR3: CASSLATGTPAGNTIYF
J: TRBJ2-7; V: TRBV7-9; CDR3: CASSLGTGTVDEQYF
J: TRBJ2-7; V: TRBV25-1; CDR3: CASSDPGQPSYEQYF
J: TRBJ1-2; V: TRBV27; CDR3: CASSPTAANYGYTF
J: TRBJ2-5; V: TRBV7-9; CDR3: CASSLGRAQETQYF
J: TRBJ1-3; V: TRBV7-2; CDR3: CASSATGFGNTIYF
J: TRBJ1-2; V: TRBV29-1; CDR3: CSVTETGAHYGYTF
J: TRBJ1-1; V: TRBV11-3; CDR3: CASSTGGTEAFF
J: TRBJ1-1; V: TRBV29-1; CDR3: CSVEPQGNTEAFF
J: TRBJ2-2; V: TRBV9; CDR3: CASSAGQNTGELFF